This paragraph covers one T cell receptor beta chain sequence. Its matching antigen is unknown. The data belong to a study of STAT5B mutations in CD4+ large granular lymphocyte leukemia. Whole-study findings and limits: TRBV06-family usage was enriched in top patient clones (8/27) versus controls (2/35). No patients shared main leukemic clonotypes, though about 24% appeared at low frequency elsewhere. Without putative leukemic clones, patient CD4-sorted repertoires remained more clonal than healthy CD4+ repertoires.

TCRdb keeps only in-frame clones here, not all; method: immunoSEQ multiplex PCR. The sample contains around 32,000 clones, roughly 77% of which appear only once. Germline CDR1 is SQVTM and CDR2 is ANQGSEA. The CDR3 extends over 14 amino acids. V lost 0 bases to trimming and J lost 4 bases, with 10 bases between them. Sequenced material: CD4+ T cells from blood buffy coats. V is TRBV29-1 and J is TRBJ2-1, with D hard to call. The TCR sequence derives from a human donor in good health. The CDR3 reads CSVEDLSVYNEQFF. DNA of the CDR3: TGCAGCGTTGAAGATCTCAGCGTTTACAATGAGCAGTTCTTC.